This is a list of T cell receptor beta chains from one sample in a study of cytotoxic CD8 clonotypes in ibrutinib-treated CLL. This table comes from immunoSEQ multiplex PCR, and its TCRdb copy is limited to in-frame clones, with some not included. In the table there are 150,000 or so clones, roughly four fifths of which are singletons. This specimen consisted of PBMCs, obtained after 24 months of ibrutinib treatment. Receptors were obtained from a human donor with chronic lymphocytic leukemia. Both conserved end residues are part of each CDR3.

v_call cdr3_aa
TRBV15 CATSSQGRGRFNEKLFF
TRBV7-3 CASSPPGSGEQYF
TRBV28 CASSLIDSSYNEQFF
TRBV5-1 CASSRGDSQETQYF
TRBV28 CASLLGGTGNTIYF
TRBV5-6 CASSWGLGNRLHF
TRBV29-1 CSVEERQISGNTIYF
TRBV5-1 CASSGGLPDTQYF
TRBV27 CASSSLLRTGGSPDGYTF
TRBV7-3 CASSPNDDRVKIRNYGYTF
TRBV27 CASRTVLEAYNSPLHF
TRBV19 CASRITSGSSYNEQFF
TRBV18 CASSQGLAGGSGEQFF
TRBV28 CASSLSGREGDEQFF
TRBV30 CALVPGSYGYTF
TRBV28 CASSVLGGEETQYF
TRBV19 CASSIGGRGTARGYTF
TRBV11-1 CASSSRDEQYF
TRBV7-3 CASSLTPGLAVNTGELFF
TRBV27 CASGGQNNYGYTF
TRBV27 CASTKTGRTDEQYF
TRBV7-3 CASSAGMNTEAFF
TRBV2 CASSEQGSVNEKLFF
TRBV11-2 CASSLGQNTEAFF
TRBV19 CASSMGGRADEQYF
TRBV7-2 CASSPERLAGGNEQFF
TRBV14 CASSPYTSGRFWEFEQFF
TRBV21-1 CASGPTSDRGYTGELFF
TRBV29-1 CSVDWVQFRYGYTF
TRBV28 CASREGGLYYNEQFF
TRBV18 CASSPRTRGATGANVLTF